One and the same sample provided the 32 T cell receptor beta chains below, sequenced in a study of T cells in Graves' hyperthyroidism and ophthalmopathy. Authors of the study amplified TCR beta CDR3 regions from RNA transcripts. First-round RT-PCR targeting the TCR CDR3 was performed with the HTBI primer set. TCRdb re-called the multiplex PCR reads with MiXCR, one entry per CDR3 protein. In the table there are about 210,000 distinct CDR3 sequences, 15% to 20% of which are singletons. Sequenced input: blood. The receptors originated from a man in his fifties or sixties with Graves' hyperthyroidism.

The table lists this clonotype with many counts. The chain combines TRBV6-1 with TRBJ2-3; either TRBD1 or TRBD2 may supply D (6 bases each). This CDR3 spans 14 amino acids. Germline V CDR1 and CDR2: MNHNS, SASEGT. V was cut by 8 bases and J by 2 bases, with 14 bases left in between. CDR3 nucleotide sequence: TGTGCCAGCCAAGGGGGAGGTTTCACAGATACGCAGTATTTT. Protein product: CASQGGGFTDTQYF.

This clonotype showed up just a few times. This chain links TRBV10-1 with TRBJ2-7, with D perhaps matching TRBD1 (6 bases). The CDR3 totals 14 residues. Per the germline V gene, CDR1 is WNHNN and CDR2 is SYGVQD (reference sequence). The germline V and J ends were trimmed by 10 bases and 3 bases, with 19 bases remaining between them. CDR3 DNA: TGCGCCACTTCAACAGGGTTTCGGAGCTACGAGCAGTACTTC. The encoded protein is CATSTGFRSYEQYF.

This clonotype was seen at least ten times. CDR3 in amino acids: CASSLTGFNEKLFF. The CDR3 DNA sequence: TGCGCCAGCAGCTTGACAGGGTTTAATGAAAAACTGTTTTTT. The rearrangement links TRBV5-1 to TRBJ1-4, with TRBD1 as a possible D gene (6 bases). The ends were cut back, 1 base at V and 4 bases at J, with 8 bases in the middle. The V gene's germline CDR1 is SGHRS and CDR2 YFSETQ. This CDR3 is built from 14 residues.

This clonotype was seen repeatedly, ten times or more. The chain recombines TRBV20-1 with TRBJ1-2, with D uncertain. Trimming left V 1 base short and J 4 bases short, with 4 bases between. This CDR3 contains 11 residues. Germline-derived CDR1 and CDR2 are DFQATT and SNEGSKA (reference sequence). CDR3 nucleotide sequence: TGCAGTGCTAGAGGAGTCTATGGCTACACCTTC. Its translation is CSARGVYGYTF.

The V gene is TRBV7-9, the J gene TRBJ2-1; the match to TRBD2 covers 11 bases. Unmatched junction bases numbered 11, after V lost 5 bases and J lost 8 bases. The CDR3 totals 16 residues. Germline V gene lookup returns CDR1 SEHNR and CDR2 FQNEAQ (reference sequence). The CDR3 DNA sequence: TGTGCCAGCAGCCGGCAACTAGCGGGAGAGATGGATGAGCAGTTCTTC. Translated: CASSRQLAGEMDEQFF.

At least ten counts were recorded for this clonotype. This chain joins TRBV28 and TRBJ1-1; 10 bases are a match to TRBD1. V was clipped by 6 bases and J by 5 bases; unmatched bases: 6. Per germline, CDR1 MDHEN and CDR2 SYDVKM. The CDR3 consists of 14 residues. CDR3 DNA sequence: TGTGCCAGCAGGACGACAGGGGGCGGGACTGAAGCTTTCTTT. Translating it yields CASRTTGGGTEAFF.

Remarks on this clonotype: At one of its ends the junction is not consistent with the germline gene, which may arise from a read error. J is TRBJ2-3 and V is TRBV4-2, with TRBD2 matching 11 bases. CDR1 and CDR2 from the germline V gene are LGHNA and YNFKEQ. The length of the CDR3 is 15 residues. Here the CDR3 DNA reads TGTACCAGCAGCCCTACTAGCGGGAGCCCAGATACGCAGTATTTT. Translating gives CTSSPTSGSPDTQYF.

This clonotype has more than one count but fewer than ten. The gene calls are TRBV10-3 and TRBJ2-7; 13 bases are shared with TRBD2. V dropped 11 bases and J dropped 0; count of bases not matched to a gene: 4. The germline gives CDR1 ENHRY, CDR2 SYGVKD. CDR3 length: 14 amino acids. The CDR3 bases are TGTGCCTCGGGACTAGCGGGAATCTCCTACGAGCAGTACTTC. Translation gives CASGLAGISYEQYF.

This clonotype was seen a handful of times. The chain carries TRBV3-2 and TRBJ2-1; the table calls TRBD2, which could not be checked here. TRBV3-2 constitutes a pseudogene. The CDR3 sequence is 19 residues long. CDR3 in DNA: TGTGCCAGCAGACCCAATCCCGGACTAGCGGGAGTTAACTACAATGAGCAGTTCTTC. Encoded protein: CASRPNPGLAGVNYNEQFF.

This clonotype was picked up many times. The chain is built from TRBV7-9 and TRBJ2-7; D not certain. Germline V gene data show CDR1 as SEHNR and CDR2 as FQNEAQ (reference sequence). Trimming cost V 1 base and J 2 bases, with 12 bases left between them. The CDR3 contains 15 residues. The CDR3 nucleotides are TGTGCCAGCAGCTTAGGGGTCAGATTTACCTACGAGCAGTACTTC. It specifies CASSLGVRFTYEQYF.

This clonotype was recorded at least ten times. J is TRBJ2-5 and V is TRBV11-2, with TRBD1 as a possible D gene (5 bases). Germline CDR1 is SGHAT and CDR2 is FQNNGV. The ends were cut back, 3 bases at V and 0 bases at J, with 5 bases in the middle. The CDR3 totals 13 residues. The CDR3 loop is CASSLTDQETQYF. CDR3 coding DNA: TGTGCCAGCAGCTTGACAGACCAAGAGACCCAGTACTTC.

The chain recombines TRBV30 with TRBJ2-1; 9 bases are shared with TRBD1. The CDR3 spans 14 residues. V trimming: 5 bases; J trimming: 9 bases; junction bases outside the gene matches: 11. Per the germline V gene, CDR1 is GTSNPN and CDR2 is SVGIG (reference sequence). The CDR3 sequence is CAWDPGTGRTEQFF. As DNA, the CDR3 is TGTGCCTGGGATCCCGGGACAGGGAGAACTGAGCAGTTCTTC. Variable domain in full (rest from reference TRBV30 and TRBJ2-1): SQTIHQWPATLVQPVGSPLSLECTVEGTSNPNLYWYRQAAGRGLQLLFYSVGIGQISSEVPQNLSASRPQDRQFILSSKKLLLSDSGFYLCAWDPGTGRTEQFFGPGTRLTVL.

This chain connects TRBV20-1 to TRBJ2-7; 11 bases match TRBD1. Per the germline V gene, CDR1 is DFQATT and CDR2 is SNEGSKA (reference sequence). The CDR3 has 15 amino acids. The J segment lost 1 base and the V segment lost 3 bases, leaving 5 bases of the junction unmatched. CDR3 in amino acids: CSARAGQGVSYEQYF. The CDR3 DNA follows: TGCAGTGCTAGGGCGGGACAGGGGGTTTCCTACGAGCAGTACTTC.

V is TRBV5-4 and J is TRBJ2-1; possible D gene TRBD2, 5 bases. Germline CDR1 is SGHNT and CDR2 is YYREEE (reference sequence). This CDR3 is 13 amino acids long. Trimming took off 4 bases at V and 2 bases at J, with 7 bases between the two ends. CDR3 sequence (DNA): TGTGCCAGCAGCAGGGAGCCCTACAATGAGCAGTTCTTC. Amino acid sequence: CASSREPYNEQFF.

V usage is TRBV18 and J usage is TRBJ2-7, with D possibly being TRBD1 (6 bases). V was trimmed by 4 bases and J by 4 bases, leaving 20 bases between them. CDR3 length equals 16 residues. Germline CDR1 and CDR2: KGHSH and LQKENI. CDR3 in DNA: TGTGCCAGCTCACTTTTTCACGTCCGGGACACTTACGAGCAGTACTTC. Residues: CASSLFHVRDTYEQYF. Together with reference TRBV18 and TRBJ2-7, the CDR3 gives the full variable domain: NAGVMQNPRHLVRRRGQEARLRCSPMKGHSHVYWYRQLPEEGLKFMVYLQKENIIDESGMPKERFSAEFPKEGPSILRIQQVVRGDSAAYFCASSLFHVRDTYEQYFGPGTRLTVT.

V gene TRBV9 combines with J gene TRBJ1-1; D is perhaps TRBD1 (5 bases). The V end lost 3 bases, the J end lost 3 bases, and 12 bases lay between the germline ends. This CDR3 spans 14 amino acids. Germline loops: CDR1 SGDLS, CDR2 YYNGEE. The CDR3: CASSGWVQDTEAFF. Here the CDR3 DNA reads TGTGCCAGCAGCGGATGGGTACAGGACACTGAAGCTTTCTTT.

This clonotype was seen more than once but under ten times. This rearrangement joins TRBV10-3 to TRBJ1-1; possible D gene TRBD1, 6 bases. V was trimmed by 6 bases and J by 4 bases, leaving 9 bases between them. The germline CDR1 and CDR2 sequences are ENHRY and SYGVKD. The CDR3 runs 12 residues. CDR3 region: CAISEQGTEAFF. CDR3 bases: TGTGCCATCAGCGAACAGGGCACTGAAGCTTTCTTT.

The chain has TRBV5-1 and TRBJ2-2; unclear D gene. CDR1 is SGHRS, CDR2 YFSETQ, per germline. The CDR3 covers 15 residues. Trimming stripped 0 bases from V and 6 bases from J, with 12 bases between. CDR3 sequence (DNA): TGCGCCAGCAGCTTGGCCTTGGGAAAGGCCGGGGAGCTGTTTTTT. Translating it yields CASSLALGKAGELFF. The entire variable domain, with the rest obtained from reference TRBV5-1 and TRBJ2-2, is as follows: KAGVTQTPRYLIKTRGQQVTLSCSPISGHRSVSWYQQTPGQGLQFLFEYFSETQRNKGNFPGRFSGRQFSNSRSEMNVSTLELGDSALYLCASSLALGKAGELFFGEGSRLTVL.

As regards this clonotype: This is likely a read error, given that the CDR3 carries no conserved phenylalanine or tryptophan at its end. This chain links TRBV2 with TRBJ2-3; D not resolved. The ends were cut back, 5 bases at V and 0 bases at J, with 3 bases in the middle. CDR3 size: 12 residues. Germline assignment: CDR1 SNHLY and CDR2 FYNNEI. In DNA, the CDR3 is TGTGCCAGCAGTTATAGCACAGATACGCAGTATTAT. This translates into CASSYSTDTQYY.

The rearrangement links TRBV29-1 to TRBJ2-2; tentatively, D is TRBD1 (7 bases). Germline V lookup: CDR1 SQVTM, CDR2 ANQGSEA. V lost 4 bases and J 5 bases, leaving 14 bases between the germline ends. There are 14 residues in the CDR3. CDR3 residues: CSVGGTAQTGELFF. In DNA, the CDR3 is TGCAGCGTTGGCGGGACAGCTCAGACCGGGGAGCTGTTTTTT.

This clonotype has ten or more counts. This chain links TRBV11-1 with TRBJ2-3; unclear D gene. CDR3 size: 16 residues. The germline V gene encodes CDR1 SGHAT and CDR2 FQDESV (reference sequence). With 5 bases removed from V and 0 bases from J, the gap between germline ends came to 15 bases. The CDR3 is CASSPYGELSTDTQYF. Written as DNA, the CDR3 is TGTGCCAGCAGCCCTTATGGGGAACTGAGCACAGATACGCAGTATTTT.

This clonotype came up many times. The chain has TRBV6-1 and TRBJ2-1; 7 nucleotides agree with TRBD2. This CDR3 comprises 15 residues. Germline loops: CDR1 MNHNS, CDR2 SASEGT. V dropped 6 bases and J dropped 0; count of bases not matched to a gene: 5. CDR3 in DNA: TGTGCCAGCAGACTAAGCGGGAACTCCTACAATGAGCAGTTCTTC. It yields the protein CASRLSGNSYNEQFF.

This clonotype was picked up many times. The chain combines TRBV2 with TRBJ1-1; D perhaps matches TRBD1 (5 bases). This CDR3 has 14 amino acids. V lost 8 bases and J 4 bases, leaving 17 bases between the germline ends. Germline CDR1 SNHLY, CDR2 FYNNEI. CDR3 nucleotide sequence: TGTGCCAGCGATAACTGGGGGTTTGCCACTGAAGCTTTCTTT. Translation gives CASDNWGFATEAFF.

The chain joins TRBV18 to TRBJ2-1; D is possibly TRBD1 (5 bases). The length of the CDR3 is 13 residues. Per the germline V gene, CDR1 is KGHSH and CDR2 is LQKENI. V was clipped by 1 base and J by 6 bases, with 7 bases between them. CDR3 loop: CASSPLQGNEQFF. For the CDR3, the DNA is TGTGCCAGCTCACCACTGCAGGGCAATGAGCAGTTCTTC. Drawing the rest from reference TRBV18 and TRBJ2-1, the complete variable domain is NAGVMQNPRHLVRRRGQEARLRCSPMKGHSHVYWYRQLPEEGLKFMVYLQKENIIDESGMPKERFSAEFPKEGPSILRIQQVVRGDSAAYFCASSPLQGNEQFFGPGTRLTVL.

There are a few counts of this clonotype. The chain has TRBV6-1 and TRBJ2-6; D not certain. Germline CDR1 is MNHNS and CDR2 is SASEGT. Deletions cut 6 bases from V and 0 bases from J, with 12 bases between. CDR3 length equals 16 residues. This chain's CDR3 is CASSYPSHSGANVLTF. DNA for the CDR3: TGTGCCAGCAGCTACCCATCTCACTCTGGGGCCAACGTCCTGACTTTC.

This clonotype was detected only a few times. The V gene is TRBV6-2 or TRBV6-3, the J gene TRBJ2-4; weak D call: TRBD1 (5 bases). Trimming removed 2 bases from V and 6 bases from J, with 11 bases in between. Germline CDR1 reads MNHEY; CDR2 reads SVGEGT. CDR3 size: 14 residues. The CDR3 spells CASSYVQGRNIQYF. CDR3 bases: TGTGCCAGCAGTTACGTGCAGGGAAGAAACATTCAGTACTTC.

In this sample, this clonotype turned up many times. The rearrangement joins TRBV10-2 to TRBJ2-7; D uncertain. From germline, CDR1 is WSHSY and CDR2 SAAADI. Trimming pared 9 bases from V and 0 bases from J, leaving 9 bases between. CDR3 length: 12 amino acids. The CDR3 nucleotides read TGCGCCAGTTCTCCTCTCTCCTACGAGCAGTACTTC. This codes for CASSPLSYEQYF.

The V gene is TRBV28, the J gene TRBJ1-3, with TRBD1 as a possible D gene (5 bases). The CDR3 contains 14 residues. Between the trimmed V and J ends, which lost 5 bases and 2 bases, there was a span of 10 bases. Looked up from germline, CDR1 is MDHEN and CDR2 is SYDVKM. The CDR3 sequence: CASSRGTAGNTIYF. CDR3 in DNA: TGTGCCAGCAGTCGAGGGACGGCTGGAAACACCATATATTTT.

V usage is TRBV5-1 and J usage is TRBJ2-2, with D unclear. The CDR3 is 14 amino acids. CDR1 SGHRS and CDR2 YFSETQ come from the germline V gene. Trimming took 0 bases from V and 7 from J, leaving 10 bases between them. CDR3 in amino acids: CASSLAQVSGELFF. The DNA for the CDR3 is TGCGCCAGCAGCTTGGCCCAGGTCAGCGGGGAGCTGTTTTTT.

As concerns this clonotype: A much larger clone is a single base away; this may be a read error. The chain carries TRBV12-3 or TRBV12-4 and TRBJ1-1; D unclear. This CDR3 region has 14 residues. Deletions cut 4 bases from V and 5 bases from J, with 14 bases between. The CDR3, as DNA: TGTGCCAGCAGTTACAGAGAGGGATGGACTGAAGCTTTCTTT. It encodes CASSYREGWTEAFF.

This sequence joins TRBV11-2 and TRBJ1-1; 8 bases match TRBD1. Per germline, CDR1 SGHAT and CDR2 FQNNGV. The CDR3 runs 14 residues. Trimming at V came to 5 bases and at J to 5 bases, leaving 7 bases not matched to a gene. The CDR3 loop is CASSLRQGRTEAFF. The CDR3 nucleotides are TGTGCCAGCAGCCTCAGACAGGGGAGAACTGAAGCTTTCTTT.

This clonotype was counted many times. V and J are TRBV15 and TRBJ2-1; perhaps TRBD2 as D (7 bases). CDR1 and CDR2 (germline): LNHNV, YYDKDF (reference sequence). V shed 5 bases and J shed 2 bases, with 16 bases lying between them. The CDR3 is made up of 16 amino acids. The CDR3 sequence is CATSGSRGRAYNEQFF. The CDR3 DNA sequence: TGTGCCACCAGCGGGTCTAGGGGGAGGGCCTACAATGAGCAGTTCTTC.